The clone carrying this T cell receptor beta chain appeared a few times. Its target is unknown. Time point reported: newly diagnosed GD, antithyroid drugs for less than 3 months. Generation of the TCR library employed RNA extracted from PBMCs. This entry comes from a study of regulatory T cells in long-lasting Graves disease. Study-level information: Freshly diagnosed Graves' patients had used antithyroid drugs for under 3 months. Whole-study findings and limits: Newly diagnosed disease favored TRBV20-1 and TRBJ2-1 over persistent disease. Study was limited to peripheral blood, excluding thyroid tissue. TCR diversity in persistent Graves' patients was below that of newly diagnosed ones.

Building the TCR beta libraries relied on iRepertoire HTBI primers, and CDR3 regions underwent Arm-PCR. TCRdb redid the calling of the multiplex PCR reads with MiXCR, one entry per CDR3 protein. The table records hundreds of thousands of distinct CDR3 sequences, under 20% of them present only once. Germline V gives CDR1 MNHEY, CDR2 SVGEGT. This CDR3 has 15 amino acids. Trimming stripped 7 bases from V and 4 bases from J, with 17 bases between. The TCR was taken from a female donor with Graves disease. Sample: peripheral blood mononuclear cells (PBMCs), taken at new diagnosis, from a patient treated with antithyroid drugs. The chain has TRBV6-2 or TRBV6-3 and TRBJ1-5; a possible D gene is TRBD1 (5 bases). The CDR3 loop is CASNDGALFNQPQHF. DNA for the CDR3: TGTGCCAGCAATGACGGGGCCTTATTTAATCAGCCCCAGCATTTT.